This is a list of T cell receptor beta chains from one sample in a study of spatial heterogeneity in lung cancer. TCRdb passed the 5' RACE reads through MiXCR, listing each CDR3 protein once. In the table there are around 74,000 distinct CDR3 sequences, 10% to 15% of which are singletons. Specimen: PBMCs, collected at surgery. The receptor source for this set is a male donor with early-stage non-small cell lung cancer. The CDR3 runs from the conserved cysteine through the conserved F or W. A D gene is named only where the DNA matches it firmly. Rows give clone size only sometimes, using once, few, many, or a class for an expanded clone.

CAGRGTGVNEQFF	TGTGCCGGTAGGGGGACAGGGGTGAATGAGCAGTTCTTC	.	TRBD1	TRBV11-2	TRBJ2-1
CASSPDPSSGNTIYF	TGCGCCAGCAGCCCCGACCCGAGCTCTGGAAACACCATATATTTT	.	.	TRBV5-1	TRBJ1-3
CASSLNIVQETQYF	TGCGCCAGCAGCTTAAACATTGTTCAAGAGACCCAGTACTTC	.	.	TRBV5-1	TRBJ2-5
CASRTSGSETQYF	TGCGCCAGCAGGACTAGCGGGAGTGAGACCCAGTACTTC	many	TRBD2	TRBV5-1	TRBJ2-5
CSVAVLLNTGELFF	TGCAGCGTTGCCGTGCTACTGAACACCGGGGAGCTGTTTTTT	many	.	TRBV29-1	TRBJ2-2
CASSWDSYTGELFF	TGTGCCAGCAGTTGGGACAGCTACACCGGGGAGCTGTTTTTT	.	TRBD1	TRBV6-2/TRBV6-3	TRBJ2-2
CASSFGQGRQPQHF	TGTGCCAGCAGTTTCGGACAGGGACGTCAGCCCCAGCATTTT	few	TRBD1	TRBV12-3/TRBV12-4	TRBJ1-5
CASSDRLAGYNEQFF	TGTGCCAGCAGTGATCGGCTAGCGGGATACAATGAGCAGTTCTTC	.	TRBD2	TRBV2	TRBJ2-1
CASSKGPASGSGETQYF	TGCGCCAGCAGCAAGGGGCCGGCTAGCGGGAGCGGAGAGACCCAGTACTTC	.	TRBD2	TRBV5-1	TRBJ2-5
CASSFAGSNQPQHF	TGTGCCAGCAGTTTTGCAGGGAGCAATCAGCCCCAGCATTTT	many	.	TRBV12-3/TRBV12-4	TRBJ1-5
CASSPPSLADEQYF	TGTGCCAGCTCACCACCGAGTCTAGCGGACGAGCAGTACTTC	.	TRBD2	TRBV18	TRBJ2-7
CARGPYGYTF	TGTGCCCGGGGACCGTATGGCTACACCTTC	many	.	TRBV30	TRBJ1-2
CASSPGQTNTEAFF	TGCGCCAGCAGCCCGGGACAGACTAACACTGAAGCTTTCTTT	.	TRBD1	TRBV5-1	TRBJ1-1
CASSLGVVGTEAFF	TGTGCCAGCAGTCTGGGGGTAGTGGGGACTGAAGCTTTCTTT	many	.	TRBV12-3/TRBV12-4	TRBJ1-1
CASSSRQGASLGTDTQYF	TGTGCCAGCAGCTCCCGACAGGGGGCTTCTCTGGGCACAGATACGCAGTATTTT	.	TRBD1	TRBV7-2	TRBJ2-3
CASSRDRDEQFF	TGTGCCAGCAGCAGGGACAGGGATGAGCAGTTCTTC	many	TRBD1	TRBV11-3	TRBJ2-1
CASSPPGTSSYEQYF	TGTGCCAGCAGTCCCCCCGGGACTAGCTCCTACGAGCAGTACTTC	medium-sized	TRBD2	TRBV28	TRBJ2-7
CASGLLGPQSF	TGTGCTAGTGGTTTGCTGGGACCCCAGTCCTTC	many	.	TRBV12-5	TRBJ2-1
CASSPGTAASTDTQYF	TGCGCCAGCAGCCCGGGGACCGCAGCTTCCACAGATACGCAGTATTTT	few	.	TRBV5-1	TRBJ2-3
CASSLGTSGNQETQYF	TGTGCCAGCAGCTTAGGGACTAGCGGGAATCAAGAGACCCAGTACTTC	many	TRBD2	TRBV5-8	TRBJ2-5
CASSLSPSETQYF	TGTGCCAGCAGCCTTAGTCCCTCAGAGACCCAGTACTTC	.	.	TRBV7-6	TRBJ2-5
CSVRQGGETQYF	TGCAGCGTCCGACAGGGCGGGGAGACCCAGTACTTC	.	TRBD1	TRBV29-1	TRBJ2-5
CATSDSVFSSTDTQYF	TGTGCCACCAGTGATTCAGTCTTTTCTAGCACAGATACGCAGTATTTT	.	.	TRBV24-1	TRBJ2-3
CASSLGRTGPPDTQYF	TGTGCCAGCAGCTTAGGACGGACAGGGCCCCCAGATACGCAGTATTTT	.	.	TRBV21-1	TRBJ2-3
CASSLGGTLNSNQPQHF	TGTGCCAGCAGCTTAGGTGGGACACTAAATAGCAATCAGCCCCAGCATTTT	few	.	TRBV7-9	TRBJ1-5
CASSRSQGVSNTEAFF	TGTGCCAGCTCACGGTCCCAGGGGGTCTCAAACACTGAAGCTTTCTTT	.	TRBD1	TRBV18	TRBJ1-1
CSASREGGNEQFF	TGCAGTGCTAGTCGGGAGGGGGGTAATGAGCAGTTCTTC	many	TRBD2	TRBV20-1	TRBJ2-1
CASSGQGNEQFF	TGTGCCAGCTCAGGACAGGGTAATGAGCAGTTCTTC	many	TRBD1	TRBV18	TRBJ2-1
CSAREGRVNSPLHF	TGCAGTGCTAGAGAGGGCAGGGTCAATTCACCCCTCCACTTT	.	.	TRBV20-1	TRBJ1-6
CVSSLADQETQYF	TGTGTCAGCAGCTTGGCAGATCAAGAGACCCAGTACTTC	.	.	TRBV7-9	TRBJ2-5
CASSLSVAGLDTQYF	TGTGCCAGCAGCTTAAGTGTGGCGGGCCTAGATACGCAGTATTTT	.	.	TRBV7-2	TRBJ2-3
CATSEWTSGSVYNEQFF	TGTGCCACCAGTGAGTGGACTAGCGGGAGTGTCTACAATGAGCAGTTCTTC	.	TRBD2	TRBV24-1	TRBJ2-1
CASSPWTGGSGELFF	TGCGCCAGCAGCCCCTGGACAGGGGGCTCAGGGGAGCTGTTTTTT	.	TRBD1	TRBV5-1	TRBJ2-2
CASSLVVGRAYNEQFF	TGTGCCAGCAGCTTAGTGGTCGGGAGGGCCTACAATGAGCAGTTCTTC	few	TRBD2	TRBV11-2	TRBJ2-1
CATSDSHGMNTEAFF	TGTGCCACCAGTGACTCGCACGGCATGAACACTGAAGCTTTCTTT	.	.	TRBV24-1	TRBJ1-1
CASSFSLEQYF	TGCGCCAGCAGTTTTAGCCTGGAGCAGTACTTC	.	.	TRBV5-1	TRBJ2-7
CASRGAGVNTGELFF	TGTGCCAGCAGGGGAGCGGGAGTCAACACCGGGGAGCTGTTTTTT	.	TRBD2	TRBV12-3/TRBV12-4	TRBJ2-2
CAWSVWGGNEQFF	TGTGCCTGGAGTGTATGGGGTGGTAATGAGCAGTTCTTC	.	.	TRBV30	TRBJ2-1
CAISSASGSYTGELFF	TGTGCCATCAGCTCTGCTAGCGGGAGTTATACCGGGGAGCTGTTTTTT	few	TRBD2	TRBV10-3	TRBJ2-2
CASREGGTEAFF	TGTGCCAGCAGAGAAGGGGGCACTGAAGCTTTCTTT	many	.	TRBV27	TRBJ1-1
CASSFGTGDVVHEQYF	TGTGCCAGCAGTTTTGGGACAGGGGACGTGGTCCACGAGCAGTACTTC	many	TRBD1	TRBV27	TRBJ2-7
CASSLSLPGNTIYF	TGTGCCAGCAGCTTATCCCTCCCTGGAAACACCATATATTTT	many	.	TRBV7-9	TRBJ1-3
CSASAGSEYTDTQYF	TGCAGTGCTTCAGCGGGTTCCGAGTATACAGATACGCAGTATTTT	.	.	TRBV20-1	TRBJ2-3
CASRGFSGNTIYF	TGTGCCAGCAGGGGCTTCTCTGGAAACACCATATATTTT	.	.	TRBV11-3	TRBJ1-3
CASRRTSTERLTDTQYF	TGTGCCAGCAGGAGAACGAGTACTGAGCGCCTCACAGATACGCAGTATTTT	.	.	TRBV6-2/TRBV6-3	TRBJ2-3
CASTLTQGMEQYF	TGTGCCAGCACCCTCACACAGGGTATGGAGCAGTACTTC	.	.	TRBV6-6	TRBJ2-7
CSALTDTQYF	TGCAGTGCCCTAACAGATACGCAGTATTTT	few	.	TRBV20-1	TRBJ2-3
CSAYSLGGANPNTGELFF	TGCAGTGCCTATAGCCTAGGTGGGGCCAACCCGAACACCGGGGAGCTGTTTTTT	few	.	TRBV20-1	TRBJ2-2
CASSLASSTDTQYF	TGCGCCAGCAGCTTAGCTAGTAGCACAGATACGCAGTATTTT	few	.	TRBV5-1	TRBJ2-3
CSATDRGQETQYF	TGCAGTGCTACTGACAGGGGCCAAGAGACCCAGTACTTC	.	TRBD1	TRBV20-1	TRBJ2-5
CAISIRTNEKLFF	TGTGCCATCAGTATTCGAACTAATGAAAAACTGTTTTTT	few	.	TRBV10-3	TRBJ1-4
CSAAGNAGELFF	TGCAGTGCCGCTGGAAACGCCGGGGAGCTGTTTTTT	.	.	TRBV20-1	TRBJ2-2
CAIRGGVSTDTQYF	TGTGCCATCAGGGGCGGGGTTAGCACAGATACGCAGTATTTT	few	.	TRBV10-3	TRBJ2-3